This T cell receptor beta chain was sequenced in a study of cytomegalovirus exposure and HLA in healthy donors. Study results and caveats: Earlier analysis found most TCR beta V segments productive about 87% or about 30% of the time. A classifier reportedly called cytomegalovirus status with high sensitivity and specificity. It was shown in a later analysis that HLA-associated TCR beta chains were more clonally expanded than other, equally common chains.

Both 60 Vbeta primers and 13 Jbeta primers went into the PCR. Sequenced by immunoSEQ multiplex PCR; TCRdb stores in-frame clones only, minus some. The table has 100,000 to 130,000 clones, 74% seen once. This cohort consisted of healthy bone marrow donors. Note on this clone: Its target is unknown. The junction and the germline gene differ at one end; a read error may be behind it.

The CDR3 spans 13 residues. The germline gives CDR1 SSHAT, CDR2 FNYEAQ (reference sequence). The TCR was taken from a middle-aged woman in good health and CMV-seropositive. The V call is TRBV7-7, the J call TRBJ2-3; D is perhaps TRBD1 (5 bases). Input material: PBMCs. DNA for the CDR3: TGTGCTAGCAGTGACAGCGTCACAGATACGCAGTATTTT. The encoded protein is CASSDSVTDTQYF.